The source of this T cell receptor beta chain is a study of cytomegalovirus exposure and HLA in healthy donors (dated by TCRdb to about 2017). Study-level background: In an earlier analysis of some 610 of the donors, less than 350 Gb of sequence data and 120 million or so unique TCR beta sequences from about 179 million T cells were reported. Rather than using new phenotypic data, the later analysis identified candidate immune exposures from TCR beta sequences and from how often those sequences occurred across donors. Because of strong linkage in the cohort, five DR-DQ haplotypes were treated as single units for association and clustering. Besides the first cohort of 550 to 750 subjects, a separate validation cohort made up of about 120 different subjects was used. Class I and class II HLA loci were covered by the typing at four-digit resolution. Every repertoire in the discovery cohort had been generated on one and the same sequencing platform. Among 300 to 500 genotyped donors of the cohort, an average of approximately 220,000 unique TCR beta nucleotide sequences was sequenced per donor, of which roughly 17% were non-productive. Using immunosequencing, the study profiled T cell repertoires from 666 subjects and related those repertoires to cytomegalovirus serostatus. The number of donors typed differed by locus, with 629-630 for A, B, C, DRB1 and DQB1, around 500 for DQA1, approximately 570 for DPA1, and under 490 for DPB1. To predict cytomegalovirus infection status, the study combined high-throughput TCR immunosequencing, statistical association of individual TCRs with disease status, and machine learning. An early release that covered some 640 HLA-typed donors contained approximately 290 gigabases of sequencing data and 65 million to 100 million unique TCR sequences. Donor age, sex, ethnicity and CMV serostatus were compiled alongside the repertoire data. A later genetic analysis took genome-wide SNP genotypes for about 55% of the 666 donors and used that subset as a discovery cohort. In an earlier analysis of a few hundred of the donors, high-throughput TCR beta sequencing was used to judge whether each TCR beta V gene segment behaved as functional or pseudogenic. Of the approximately 400 genotyped donors, approximately 82% fell in the genetic ancestry cluster associated with self-reported Caucasian donors. In a later analysis, previously published TCR beta repertoires from 550 to 700 donors were re-analyzed and high-resolution HLA genotyping was added so that TCR occurrence patterns could be studied. The study was designed to test whether signatures of past pathogen exposure could be identified by cataloging public T cell receptors. Broad study findings and their caveats: At a false discovery rate of 0.05, a later analysis linked about 17,000 TCR beta sequences to specific HLA alleles. Because HLA typing was unavailable for some donors at each locus, only the typed subset was used in association tests. The classifier was reported to diagnose cytomegalovirus status with high specificity and sensitivity in both the original and validation cohorts. The cohort was sequenced for TCR beta chains only, and without alpha or paired-chain data the features that could be detected were limited. For the cohort, immune exposure information was limited to CMV serostatus. A later analysis found that TCR association rates varied across HLA loci, with DRB1 alleles showing the most associated TCRs and HLA-C alleles the fewest. An earlier analysis of approximately 540 of the donors showed that most TCR beta V segments appeared in productive rearrangements either about 90% or about 30% of the time, which broadly matched IMGT annotations. An association between a missense DCLRE1C variant and V-gene and J-gene trimming of TCR beta chains was found in a later genetic analysis and replicated in an independent cohort. In vitro tests confirmed that a few of the cytomegalovirus-associated TCR beta chains recognize cytomegalovirus antigens. Across donors, most TCR sequences were observed very rarely, whereas some public TCRs were present in many individuals. In a later analysis, HLA-associated TCR beta chains were found to be more clonally expanded and to have lower generation probabilities than equally common non-associated chains. A further reported finding was that TCR beta sequences accurately predicted the HLA-A and HLA-B alleles for most subjects in the first cohort. Roughly uniform sequencing depth across donors was assumed in presence/absence analyses, although this assumption may not hold. In the study, around 160 TCR beta chains were listed as associated with cytomegalovirus. A cluster of highly shared sequence variants was judged likely to be a technical artifact of the sequencing pipeline. According to a later genetic analysis, donors in an Asian-associated ancestry cluster had fewer N-insertions in productive TCRs than the approximately 710-donor mean. The authors suggested that the approach could potentially be generalized to other disease states and immunological phenotypes. Several of the top co-occurrence clusters appeared to be linked to parvovirus B19, influenza, CMV and Epstein-Barr virus, according to a later analysis. Strong co-occurrence of HLA alleles, especially DR and DQ, made assigning TCR associations to individual alleles difficult. Correlated functional status among segregating V segments might reflect linkage disequilibrium, but an unknown experimental factor could not be ruled out. About 17 rarely observed V segments, including chromosome 9 orphons, were excluded from the earlier analysis of several hundred of the donors because counts were too low. A later analysis found that most CMV-associated TCR beta chains appeared HLA-restricted, with HLA associations seemingly driven largely by CMV exposure.

Receptors were amplified or captured by the immunoSEQ multiplex PCR assay. For the multiplex PCR, a mixture combining 60 forward primers for TCR Vbeta segments and 13 reverse primers for TCR Jbeta segments was used. The CDR3 region of rearranged TCR beta genes was amplified from genomic DNA with a multiplex PCR assay. The Illumina HiSeq System was used to sequence the amplified TCR beta libraries as 87-base-pair reads. The study's own analysis went as follows. A later analysis tallied roughly 76 million unique TCR beta chains across the 666 repertoires, and approximately 12 million of those chains were shared by two or more donors. Raw reads were error-corrected and collapsed into unique sequences with a nearest-neighbor algorithm that merged closely related sequences to remove PCR and sequencing errors. Alignment of CDR3 sequences to IMGT reference sequences was used to assign V, D and J gene segments. For a sequence to be retained, at least a six-nucleotide match to both a V gene segment and a J gene segment was required. A rearrangement was called productive if the CDR3 had no stop codons and remained in frame with V and J, and every other rearrangement was called non-productive. CDR3 was defined by IMGT convention, running from the second conserved V-encoded cysteine to the conserved J-encoded phenylalanine. In an earlier analysis of 500 to 650 of the donors, sequences lacking an unambiguous match to a single V gene segment were excluded. An earlier analysis of a few hundred of the donors called V segments functional above 56.7% productive rearrangements and segregating when the between-donor standard deviation exceeded 5%. A statistical classification framework was developed to diagnose cytomegalovirus status using the catalog of TCR beta chain sequences. V and J gene assignment, in a later analysis, came from comparing TCR nucleotide sequences with IMGT/GENE-DB human TR gene sequences. The TCRdist pipeline was used in a later analysis to assign CDR3 sequences and most-parsimonious VDJ recombination scenarios. In a later analysis, each TCR beta chain was defined by its CDR3 amino acid sequence together with its V-gene family, and reads without a unique V-gene family were excluded. In a later analysis, fewer than 600 highly shared, low-generation-probability nucleotide sequences were removed to address suspected cross-contamination and a sequencing artifact. In a later analysis, a clonal expansion index was calculated for each public chain from normalized within-repertoire ranks of inferred template counts. A later analysis computed generation probabilities with a VDJ recombination model fitted to out-of-frame rearrangements, and checked the results against IGoR. In a later analysis, hypergeometric tests were used to score TCR-TCR, TCR-HLA and TCR-CMV co-occurrence, with a repertoire-size bias correction applied to TCR pairs. To estimate false discovery rates, a later analysis permuted the HLA or CMV assignments 20 times. In a later analysis, co-occurring TCRs were grouped using DBSCAN, and TCRdist sequence similarity was added for clustering within HLA-allele-positive subsets. Co-occurrence clustering excluded repertoires with fewer than 30,000 or more than 120,000 public chains, plus five with anomalous nucleotide sharing. Held by TCRdb, this immuneACCESS table contains in-frame sequences only and omits some clones. Under half of the omission traces to an unresolved V gene where checked; the cause of the rest is unknown. For V, J and clone size, that table is used; D and trimming come from the DNA. For this sample there are some 110,000 clones; roughly four fifths appear just once. The ten most abundant clones make up roughly 3.7% of the sample.

In total, approximately 690 healthy bone marrow donors made up the cohort. At the time of sampling, all cohort members were nominally healthy, though unrecorded immune exposures were likely present. The donor was CMV seronegative and belonged to the group of 352 seronegative cohort members. A peripheral blood sample was collected from each donor, and TCR beta sequencing was performed on peripheral blood mononuclear cells. Genomic DNA extraction from the blood cell samples was performed with the Qiagen DNeasy Blood Extraction Kit. For this clone: Its antigen remains unidentified. No qualities accompany the bases; no much larger clone lies one base away.

The TCR was taken from a man aged 60 to 69 in good health and CMV-seronegative. Sample: PBMCs.

CDR3 region: CASSSRTSGGASTEQFF. The nucleotide sequence is given as TGTGCCAGCAGCTCCCGGACTAGCGGGGGGGCCAGTACTGAGCAGTTCTTC. The chain couples TRBV11-2 to TRBJ2-1; 15 of the junction bases match TRBD2. From the cysteine up to the phenylalanine, the CDR3 has a length of 17 residues. Just CDR3 DNA is preserved here, 51 bases in frame from base 1. The germline V gene gives CDR1 as SGHAT and CDR2 as FQNNGV. Compared with germline, V lacks 4 bases and J lacks 9 bases; bases without a gene match: 10.